The rows below give T cell receptor beta chains drawn from one sample of a study of T cells after posttransplantation cyclophosphamide. Here immunoSEQ multiplex PCR was the method, and the copy in TCRdb shows in-frame clones only, minus some. In total the sample includes some 31,000 clones, none of them seen once. The source material was PBMCs. Every receptor here comes from a woman aged 30 to 39 in good health and a related stem cell transplant donor. CDR3s include the opening cysteine and the closing phenylalanine or tryptophan. D genes are given only for firm matches. Expanded clones are given a class, and other clones once, few, many or no size at all.

V gene	D gene	J gene	clone size	CDR3 protein	CDR3 DNA
TRBV7-3	.	TRBJ2-2	many	CASSPTGDTGELFF	TGTGCCAGCAGCCCTACGGGGGACACCGGGGAGCTGTTTTTT
TRBV7-2	.	TRBJ1-2	many	CASSFTNYGYTF	TGTGCCAGCAGCTTTACTAACTATGGCTACACCTTC
TRBV6-2/TRBV6-3	.	TRBJ2-1	many	CASSYTGEYNEQFF	TGTGCCAGCAGTTACACGGGGGAGTACAATGAGCAGTTCTTC
TRBV13	TRBD2	TRBJ2-5	few	CASSHLAGAGTQYF	TGTGCCAGCAGCCATTTAGCGGGGGCGGGGACCCAGTACTTC
TRBV9	.	TRBJ2-3	few	CASSVISSIDTQYF	TGTGCCAGCAGCGTAATATCTAGCATAGATACGCAGTATTTT
TRBV6-5	TRBD1	TRBJ1-4	many	CASSSGRGRWEKLFF	TGTGCCAGCAGCTCCGGGAGGGGGCGGTGGGAAAAACTGTTTTTT
TRBV7-2	TRBD1	TRBJ1-1	many	CASSLRTGTNTEAFF	TGTGCCAGCAGCTTACGGACAGGCACGAACACTGAAGCTTTCTTT
TRBV5-6	.	TRBJ2-5	few	CASSPGRGTQRETQYF	TGTGCCAGCAGCCCTGGTCGGGGGACGCAGAGGGAGACCCAGTACTTC
TRBV5-5	TRBD2	TRBJ2-7	many	CASSRIRGGNYEQYF	TGTGCCAGCAGCCGTATCCGGGGGGGAAACTACGAGCAGTACTTC
TRBV5-8	.	TRBJ1-5	many	CASSKGQYSNQPQHF	TGTGCCAGCAGCAAAGGACAGTATAGCAATCAGCCCCAGCATTTT
TRBV12-3/TRBV12-4	.	TRBJ1-1	many	CASSLTGNTEAFF	TGTGCCAGCAGTTTAACAGGGAACACTGAAGCTTTCTTT
TRBV6-4	.	TRBJ2-3	many	CASSEVGGTDTQYF	TGTGCCAGCAGTGAGGTTGGAGGGACAGATACGCAGTATTTT
TRBV4-3	.	TRBJ2-1	many	CASSQDQANYYNEQFF	TGCGCCAGCAGCCAAGATCAAGCGAATTACTACAATGAGCAGTTCTTC
TRBV11-2	.	TRBJ1-3	many	CASSSQGLSANTIYF	TGTGCCAGCAGCTCCCAGGGGCTTAGCGCAAACACCATATATTTT
TRBV6-2/TRBV6-3	.	TRBJ2-5	.	CASREGTQYF	TGTGCCAGCAGAGAGGGGACCCAGTACTTC
TRBV6-1	TRBD2	TRBJ2-2	.	CASSEPGLAGKAGELFF	TGTGCCAGCAGTGAGCCCGGGCTAGCGGGGAAAGCCGGGGAGCTGTTTTTT
TRBV15	TRBD2	TRBJ2-7	many	CATSRGTSGGYEQYF	TGTGCCACCAGCAGAGGGACTAGCGGGGGATACGAGCAGTACTTC
TRBV11-2	.	TRBJ2-3	many	CASSSPDTQYF	TGTGCCAGCAGCTCCCCGGATACGCAGTATTTT
TRBV5-5	.	TRBJ2-7	many	CASSVLTEYEQYF	TGTGCCAGCAGCGTCTTGACAGAGTACGAGCAGTACTTC
TRBV9	.	TRBJ1-2	few	CASSVEAGEHYGYTF	TGTGCCAGCAGCGTAGAGGCAGGAGAGCACTATGGCTACACCTTC
TRBV4-3	.	TRBJ1-3	many	CASSQLPTVVGGNTIYF	TGCGCCAGCAGCCAACTCCCTACAGTGGTTGGTGGAAACACCATATATTTT
TRBV6-5	.	TRBJ1-2	many	CASSIADRLHYGYTF	TGTGCCAGCAGTATCGCCGACAGGTTACACTATGGCTACACCTTC
TRBV12-3/TRBV12-4	TRBD2	TRBJ2-3	many	CASSSTSGGGSTDTQYF	TGTGCCAGCAGCAGCACTAGCGGGGGGGGTAGCACAGATACGCAGTATTTT
TRBV2	.	TRBJ2-2	few	CASSRHTGELFF	TGTGCCAGCAGTCGTCACACCGGGGAGCTGTTTTTT
TRBV28	.	TRBJ2-7	many	CASIPRWRAGEQYF	TGTGCCAGCATCCCCCGGTGGAGGGCGGGCGAGCAGTACTTC
TRBV14	TRBD1	TRBJ2-5	many	CASSRKMLQDRGEETQYF	TGTGCCAGCAGCCGAAAAATGCTACAGGACAGGGGAGAAGAGACCCAGTACTTC
TRBV24-1	TRBD1	TRBJ2-5	few	CATTRDSQETQYF	TGTGCCACCACCCGGGACAGTCAAGAGACCCAGTACTTC
TRBV9	TRBD1	TRBJ1-1	many	CASSVSSGGGEAFF	TGTGCCAGCAGCGTATCCTCAGGGGGCGGTGAAGCTTTCTTT
TRBV6-2/TRBV6-3	TRBD2	TRBJ2-3	many	CASSFSGRLTDTQYF	TGTGCCAGCAGCTTTAGCGGGCGACTCACAGATACGCAGTATTTT
TRBV6-1	.	TRBJ1-2	many	CASSSYSDYGYTF	TGTGCCAGCAGTAGCTACTCTGACTATGGCTACACCTTC
TRBV28	.	TRBJ2-7	many	CASSLVPRGSYEQYF	TGTGCCAGCAGTTTAGTGCCCCGCGGCTCCTACGAGCAGTACTTC
TRBV5-1	TRBD1	TRBJ2-7	few	CASSPRMGTGNYEQYF	TGCGCCAGCAGCCCCCGCATGGGGACAGGGAACTACGAGCAGTACTTC
TRBV10-1	TRBD1	TRBJ2-5	many	CASSEGTGAGETQYF	TGCGCCAGCAGTGAGGGGACAGGGGCAGGAGAGACCCAGTACTTC
TRBV6-2/TRBV6-3	TRBD2	TRBJ2-1	many	CASSRTSGEGDEQFF	TGTGCCAGCAGTCGGACTAGCGGGGAAGGTGATGAGCAGTTCTTC
TRBV6-2/TRBV6-3	TRBD1	TRBJ1-5	many	CASSYSISGTGVLSNQPQHF	TGTGCCAGCAGTTACTCGATATCAGGGACAGGGGTTCTGAGCAATCAGCCCCAGCATTTT
TRBV7-9	TRBD2	TRBJ2-5	many	CASRYGLAGTQETQYF	TGTGCCAGCAGATACGGACTAGCGGGTACCCAAGAGACCCAGTACTTC
TRBV7-7	.	TRBJ2-3	few	CASSESRVADTQYF	TGTGCCAGCAGCGAGTCCCGGGTGGCAGATACGCAGTATTTT
TRBV27	TRBD1	TRBJ1-2	many	CASGTGNYGYTF	TGTGCCAGCGGGACAGGGAACTATGGCTACACCTTC
TRBV9	.	TRBJ1-2	few	CASTATGAGDYTF	TGTGCCAGCACTGCGACAGGAGCCGGGGACTACACCTTC
TRBV7-2	TRBD1	TRBJ2-1	many	CASSLADRGTERLYNEQFF	TGTGCCAGCAGCTTAGCAGACAGGGGGACGGAAAGGCTCTACAATGAGCAGTTCTTC
TRBV2	TRBD2	TRBJ2-7	many	CASRGASGGNEQYF	TGTGCCAGCAGGGGGGCTAGCGGGGGGAACGAGCAGTACTTC
TRBV12-3/TRBV12-4	.	TRBJ2-5	.	CASTYNSKGGGIGETQYF	TGTGCCAGCACCTACAACTCAAAAGGGGGCGGGATCGGAGAGACCCAGTACTTC
TRBV5-1	.	TRBJ2-1	many	CASSSDREVNEQFF	TGCGCCAGCAGCTCCGACAGGGAGGTCAATGAGCAGTTCTTC
TRBV29-1	TRBD1	TRBJ2-1	.	CSVEDRATYNEQFF	TGCAGCGTGGAGGACAGGGCAACGTACAATGAGCAGTTCTTC
TRBV4-2	TRBD2	TRBJ2-2	many	CASSHPPGGNTGELFF	TGTGCCAGCAGCCACCCCCCGGGGGGTAACACCGGGGAGCTGTTTTTT
TRBV6-4	TRBD1	TRBJ1-2	many	CASSAEHGTGGGSYGYTF	TGTGCCAGCAGTGCCGAACATGGGACAGGGGGCGGTAGCTATGGCTACACCTTC